The 30 T cell receptor beta chains reported below all come from one sample, sequenced in a study of tumor and adjacent non-tumor tissue in lung cancer. A modified ARM-PCR protocol with three rounds of nested PCR amplified TCRbeta. TCRdb analysed the multiplex PCR reads with MiXCR anew, one entry per CDR3 protein. The sample lists fewer than 85,000 distinct CDR3 sequences, around four fifths occurring once. The template was RNA from unsorted bulk tissue. The specimen sequenced was lung tumor tissue. These receptors came from a man in his 60s with non-small cell lung cancer.

With respect to this clonotype: A much larger clone lies one base from this, so it may be a read error. This chain connects TRBV5-1 to TRBJ2-1; D may be TRBD2 (5 bases). Germline assignment: CDR1 SGHRS and CDR2 YFSETQ. The CDR3 covers 13 residues. V lost 1 base to trimming and J lost 8 bases, with 10 bases between them. This CDR3 reads CASSLRLTDEQFF. The DNA of the CDR3 is TGCGCCAGCAGCTTGCGACTAACCGATGAGCAGTTCTTC. Drawing the rest from reference TRBV5-1 and TRBJ2-1, the complete variable domain is KAGVTQTPRYLIKTRGQQVTLSCSPISGHRSVSWYQQTPGQGLQFLFEYFSETQRNKGNFPGRFSGRQFSNSRSEMNVSTLELGDSALYLCASSLRLTDEQFFGPGTRLTVL.

This clonotype was seen a single time. At one boundary the junction diverges from the germline segment, which might be a read error. This rearrangement joins TRBV28 to TRBJ1-5; D remains unclear. This CDR3 spans 15 amino acids. CDR1 MDHEN and CDR2 SYDVKM come from the germline V gene. Here the CDR3 DNA reads TGTGCCAGCAGTTTTCTTGCGGCTAGCAATCAGCCTCAGCATTTT. Amino acids: CASSFLAASNQPQHF.

Worth noting for this clonotype: Sequence at one end of the junction differs from germline and may be a read error. The V gene is TRBV6-5, the J gene TRBJ2-1; D possibly uses TRBD1 or TRBD2 (5 bases each). Germline-derived CDR1 and CDR2 are MNHEY and SVGAGI. The CDR3 is 15 residues long. The CDR3 sequence is CASSLQPQGTDEQFF. The DNA for the CDR3 is TGTGCCAGCAGTTTACAGCCCCAAGGGACCGATGAGCAGTTTTTC.

In the case of this clonotype: A junction end diverges from the germline sequence, so it may reflect a read error. The chain joins TRBV5-4 to TRBJ2-5; D may be TRBD1 or TRBD2 (5 bases each). CDR1 is SGHNT and CDR2 is YYREEE in the germline V gene (reference sequence). The CDR3 length is 13 residues. This CDR3 reads CASSMEGAGTRYF. Written as DNA, the CDR3 is TGTGCTAGCAGCATGGAAGGGGCCGGGACCCGGTACTTC.

Concerning this clonotype: The junction does not match germline at one end; this may be a read error. The chain combines TRBV20-1 with TRBJ2-1; D is perhaps TRBD1 (6 bases). CDR3 length: 13 residues. Germline lookup yields CDR1 DFQATT and CDR2 SNEGSKA (reference sequence). CDR3: CSVQTGSYNEQFF. CDR3 DNA sequence: TGTAGTGTTCAGACAGGCTCCTACAATGAGCAGTTCTTC.

The chain links TRBV2 to TRBJ1-5; a possible D gene is TRBD1 (5 bases). The V gene's germline CDR1 is SNHLY and CDR2 FYNNEI. V was cut by 9 bases and J by 7 bases, with 16 bases left in between. The CDR3 covers 13 residues. CDR3 loop: CASCGHPGQPQHF. CDR3 sequence (DNA): TGTGCCAGTTGTGGACACCCGGGACAGCCCCAGCATTTT. The full variable domain, with the rest looked up from reference TRBV2 and TRBJ1-5, is EPEVTQTPSHQVTQMGQEVILRCVPISNHLYFYWYRQILGQKVEFLVSFYNNEISEKSEIFDDQFSVERPDGSNFTLKIRSTKLEDSAMYFCASCGHPGQPQHFGDGTRLSIL.

This clonotype was counted at least ten times. The chain uses TRBV5-5 and TRBJ1-1, with a tentative D call TRBD1 (5 bases). V lost 0 bases, J lost 5 bases, and 11 bases lay in between. CDR1 and CDR2 from the germline V gene are SGHKS and YYEKEE (reference sequence). This CDR3 has 14 amino acids. The CDR3 bases are TGTGCCAGCAGCTTGGTAGCGGGGCGGACTGAAGCTTTCTTT. As protein: CASSLVAGRTEAFF. Together with reference TRBV5-5 and TRBJ1-1, the CDR3 gives the full variable domain: DAGVTQSPTHLIKTRGQQVTLRCSPISGHKSVSWYQQVLGQGPQFIFQYYEKEERGRGNFPDRFSARQFPNYSSELNVNALLLGDSALYLCASSLVAGRTEAFFGQGTRLTVV.

Points on this clonotype: The CDR3 carries no conserved terminal phenylalanine or tryptophan, so it likely arises from a read error. The chain joins TRBV12-3 or TRBV12-4 to TRBJ2-3, with 10 bases identical to TRBD1. This CDR3 region has 15 residues. The CDR3 region has the DNA TGTGCCAGCAGCTATCCCGGGACAGGGGCAGAAACGCAGTATTAT. Translated, it gives CASSYPGTGAETQYY.

CDR3 coding DNA: TGCAGCGTTATGGGACTAGCGGGAATACGAGATACGCAGTATTTT. Amino acid sequence: CSVMGLAGIRDTQYF. The chain is built from TRBV29-1 and TRBJ2-3; TRBD2 agrees at 13 bases. CDR3 size: 15 residues. V was clipped by 5 bases and J by 5 bases; unmatched bases: 7. Germline V gene lookup returns CDR1 SQVTM and CDR2 ANQGSEA.

The rearrangement joins TRBV29-1 to TRBJ2-7; 8 bases map to TRBD2. Germline V CDR1 and CDR2: SQVTM, ANQGSEA. There are 14 residues in the CDR3. The CDR3 reads CSVYTGTSTYEQYF. CDR3 sequence (DNA): TGCAGTGTATACACCGGGACTAGTACCTACGAGCAGTACTTC.

Comments on this clonotype: In this CDR3 the conserved last residue, phenylalanine or tryptophan, is missing, so a read error is likely. This chain connects TRBV20-1 to TRBJ1-5; D gene unclear. Germline-derived CDR1 and CDR2 are DFQATT and SNEGSKA (reference sequence). V lost 3 bases and J 6 bases, leaving 9 bases between the germline ends. This CDR3 comprises 12 residues. CDR3 nucleotides: TGCAGTGCTAGCCACCGAACTCAGCCCCAGCATTTG. It encodes CSASHRTQPQHL.

A word on this clonotype: The germline gene is not matched at one end of the junction; a read error may be the cause. V and J are TRBV11-1 and TRBJ2-7; a weak D match, TRBD1 (7 bases). CDR1 is SGHAT, CDR2 FQDESV, per germline (reference sequence). This CDR3 comprises 15 residues. CDR3 loop: CASGLDQGGRYDQHF. As DNA, the CDR3 is TGTGCCAGCGGCTTAGACCAGGGGGGCCGCTACGACCAGCACTTC. The whole variable domain, remainder taken from reference TRBV11-1 and TRBJ2-7, is EAEVAQSPRYKITEKSQAVAFWCDPISGHATLYWYRQILGQGPELLVQFQDESVVDDSQLPKDRFSAERLKGVDSTLKIQPAELGDSAMYLCASGLDQGGRYDQHFGPGTRLTVT.

V and J are TRBV6-5 and TRBJ2-3; tentatively, D is TRBD2 (6 bases). Looked up from germline, CDR1 is MNHEY and CDR2 is SVGAGI. The CDR3 has 14 residues. With 7 bases removed from V and 6 bases from J, the gap between germline ends came to 17 bases. In DNA form, the CDR3 reads TGTGCCAGCACGTTCAAACTAGCAGGGGATACGCAGTATTTT. This translates into CASTFKLAGDTQYF.

This clonotype was counted many times. This rearrangement joins TRBV6-4 to TRBJ1-1, with a weak D call TRBD1 (5 bases). Trimming shortened V by 6 bases and J by 7 bases, and 18 bases separated the two germline ends. This CDR3 region has 14 residues. Germline CDR1 and CDR2: MRHNA and SNTAGT. The chain's CDR3 is CASRDQGVGDEAFF. The CDR3 DNA is TGTGCCAGCAGGGACCAAGGGGTCGGGGATGAAGCTTTCTTT.

This clonotype has a count of ten or more. The gene calls are TRBV18 and TRBJ1-1, with a weak D call TRBD1 (6 bases). This CDR3 has 14 residues. Between the trimmed V and J ends, which lost 3 bases and 5 bases, there was a span of 13 bases. CDR1 is KGHSH and CDR2 is LQKENI in the germline V gene. The CDR3 here is CASSPGGARTEAFF. The DNA of the CDR3 is TGTGCCAGCTCACCCGGGGGGGCAAGAACTGAAGCTTTCTTT.

In this sample, this clonotype turned up many times. This chain connects TRBV28 to TRBJ2-4; D perhaps matches TRBD2 (5 bases). Germline lookup yields CDR1 MDHEN and CDR2 SYDVKM. This CDR3 is built from 11 residues. V lost 11 bases and J 6 bases, leaving 11 bases between the germline ends. The CDR3 DNA sequence: TGTGCCTGTACGGGAAGAAACATTCAGTACTTC. Translating it yields CACTGRNIQYF.

The chain recombines TRBV2 with TRBJ2-1; D assignment may be TRBD1 or TRBD2 (5 bases each). Germline CDR1 is SNHLY and CDR2 is FYNNEI. The CDR3 contains 12 residues. V lost 5 bases to trimming and J lost 8 bases, with 10 bases between them. The CDR3 is CASSSGPDEQFF. The CDR3 coding sequence is TGTGCCAGCAGTTCGGGGCCCGATGAGCAGTTCTTC.

With respect to this clonotype: No conserved phenylalanine or tryptophan is present at the end of the CDR3, so a read error is the likely explanation. CDR3 sequence reads: CNARDLPHNEQFL. The CDR3, as DNA: TGCAATGCTAGAGATCTCCCTCACAATGAGCAGTTCCTC. The chain has TRBV20-1 and TRBJ2-1; D call uncertain. The CDR3 spans 13 residues. Looked up from germline, CDR1 is DFQATT and CDR2 is SNEGSKA (reference sequence).

On this clonotype: The junction does not match germline at one end; this may be a read error. V and J are TRBV10-3 and TRBJ2-1; 11 positions match TRBD2. Per the germline V gene, CDR1 is ENHRY and CDR2 is SYGVKD. The CDR3 contains 17 residues. CDR3 nucleotides: TGTACCATCAGTGAGTCGGGTAACCTAGCGGGAGGCAATGAGCAGTTCTTC. As protein: CTISESGNLAGGNEQFF.

To note about this clonotype: A read error may explain this, as a much larger clone is one base away. The final CDR3 position lacks the conserved phenylalanine or tryptophan, pointing to a likely read error. This sequence joins TRBV28 and TRBJ2-2; D gene uncertain. CDR3 size: 12 residues. Germline assignment: CDR1 MDHEN and CDR2 SYDVKM. V was trimmed by 6 bases and J by 2 bases, leaving 4 bases between them. The CDR3 loop is CASSGNTGELFL. The CDR3 coding sequence is TGTGCCAGCAGCGGAAACACCGGGGAGCTGTTTCTT.

CDR3 sequence: CASSLCRGIGGPNTGELFF. The DNA of the CDR3 is TGTGCCAGCAGTTTGTGCAGGGGGATTGGCGGACCAAACACCGGGGAGCTGTTTTTT. The chain uses TRBV6-2 or TRBV6-3 and TRBJ2-2, with 7 nucleotides matching TRBD1. Germline loops: CDR1 MNHEY, CDR2 SVGEGT. The CDR3 has 19 residues. Trimming at V came to 4 bases and at J to 2 bases, leaving 16 bases not matched to a gene.

Notes on this clonotype: One end of the junction varies from germline; a read error may be responsible. The rearrangement links TRBV29-1 to TRBJ1-5; D is unresolved. CDR1 is SQVTM and CDR2 is ANQGSEA in the germline V gene. The CDR3 totals 12 residues. Written as DNA, the CDR3 is TGCAGCGTTGAGGCAGAGTATCATCCCCAGCATTTT. Amino acids: CSVEAEYHPQHF. Full variable domain (remainder filled in from reference TRBV29-1 and TRBJ1-5): SAVISQKPSRDICQRGTSLTIQCQVDSQVTMMFWYRQQPGQSLTLIATANQGSEATYESGFVIDKFPISRPNLTFSTLTVSNMSPEDSSIYLCSVEAEYHPQHFGDGTRLSIL.

Concerning this clonotype: This may arise from a read error, as a much more abundant clone is one base away. V is TRBV28 and J is TRBJ1-2; no clear D. CDR1 is MDHEN, CDR2 SYDVKM, per germline. This CDR3 has 11 residues. CDR3 protein: CASSLSYGYIF. CDR3 in DNA: TGTGCCAGCAGTTTGTCCTATGGCTACATCTTC.

In its sample, this clonotype was seen once. The J gene is TRBJ1-5, the V gene TRBV20-1; D gene unclear. V gave up 6 bases and J gave up 2 bases, with 17 bases separating them. The length of the CDR3 is 15 residues. CDR1 is DFQATT, CDR2 SNEGSKA, per germline (reference sequence). CDR3 amino acids: CSAERGGRGNQPQHF. In DNA form, the CDR3 reads TGCAGTGCCGAGCGAGGAGGGAGGGGCAATCAGCCCCAGCATTTT.

In the case of this clonotype: One junction end disagrees with the germline gene, perhaps due to a read error. The CDR3 DNA reads as TGCGCCAACAGCCCAGGGACGGGAAATTCACACCTCCACTTT. Translating it yields CANSPGTGNSHLHF. The genes are TRBV5-1 and TRBJ1-6; TRBD1 is a possible D gene (5 bases). The V gene's germline CDR1 is SGHRS and CDR2 YFSETQ. CDR3 size: 14 residues.

A word on this clonotype: One end of the junction is discordant with germline, which a read error may explain. The V and J genes are TRBV12-3 or TRBV12-4 and TRBJ2-1; 7 bases are shared with TRBD2. The CDR3 is 15 residues long. The CDR3 sequence is CATSFHQRDHNEQLF. The CDR3 region has the DNA TGTGCCACCAGTTTCCATCAGCGGGACCACAATGAGCAGCTCTTC.

A remark on this clonotype: This may be a read error: a much more frequent sequence differs by one nucleotide. The chain links TRBV6-5 to TRBJ2-7, with 8 bases lining up with TRBD1. Germline-derived CDR1 and CDR2 are MNHEY and SVGAGI. V was pared by 2 bases and J by 3 bases, with 3 bases of the junction left unmatched. This CDR3 spans 14 amino acids. CDR3 bases: TGTGCCAGCAGTTACGGGACAGGATTCTACGAGCAGTACTTC. It encodes CASSYGTGFYEQYF.

For this clonotype: The germline gene is not matched at one end of the junction; a read error may be the cause. The gene calls are TRBV28 and TRBJ1-1; D gene uncertain. Germline lookup yields CDR1 MDHEN and CDR2 SYDVKM. The CDR3 covers 14 residues. CDR3 bases: TGTGCCAGTAGTTTTTCGGGGAGTGCCACTGAAGCTTTCTTT. This gives the protein CASSFSGSATEAFF.

The chain employs TRBV20-1 and TRBJ2-1; 7 bases fit TRBD2. There are 13 residues in the CDR3. The junction had 2 bases not matched to a gene; V was cut back by 4 bases and J by 2 bases. CDR1 and CDR2 from the germline V gene are DFQATT and SNEGSKA (reference sequence). CDR3 in amino acids: CSANRGAYNEQFF. The CDR3 region has the DNA TGCAGTGCTAACCGGGGGGCCTACAATGAGCAGTTCTTC.

In regard to this clonotype: The CDR3 ends on some other residue instead of the conserved phenylalanine or tryptophan, so this is likely a read error. The chain employs TRBV6-5 and TRBJ1-1; D might be TRBD1 (5 bases). From germline, CDR1 is MNHEY and CDR2 SVGAGI. The CDR3 has 13 residues. V was cut by 0 bases and J by 8 bases, with 10 bases left in between. CDR3 sequence: CASSYSRDAEAFS. The CDR3 DNA sequence: TGTGCCAGCAGTTACTCGCGGGACGCCGAAGCTTTCTCT.